Below are 24 T cell receptor beta chains sequenced from a single sample in a study of T cells in Graves' hyperthyroidism and ophthalmopathy. RNA transcripts were the template for amplifying TCR beta CDR3 regions. TCR CDR3 regions were first amplified by RT-PCR with HTBI primers. Each CDR3 protein gets one entry after TCRdb re-called the multiplex PCR reads with MiXCR. Of about 420,000 distinct CDR3 sequences in the sample, roughly 13% were seen once. Sequences were obtained from blood. The receptors were gathered from a woman younger than 30 with Graves' hyperthyroidism.

V is TRBV5-1 and J is TRBJ2-7; D is possibly TRBD1 or TRBD2 (5 bases each). CDR1 and CDR2 from the germline V gene are SGHRS and YFSETQ. The V end was cut by 0 bases, the J end by 9 bases, with 16 bases between. The CDR3 has 14 amino acids. This chain's CDR3 is CASSLEGPRVGQYF. The DNA of the CDR3 is TGCGCCAGCAGCTTGGAGGGACCCCGTGTCGGGCAGTACTTC.

This clonotype occurred a few times. The chain combines TRBV6-2 or TRBV6-3 with TRBJ2-5; TRBD2 matches 9 bases. In germline, CDR1 is MNHEY, CDR2 SVGEGT. CDR3 length: 15 amino acids. Unmatched junction bases numbered 8, after V lost 6 bases and J lost 3 bases. The CDR3 nucleotides read TGTGCCAGCAGGGCGACTAGCGGACCTGAAGAGACCCAGTACTTC. Amino acid sequence: CASRATSGPEETQYF.

This clonotype was observed a handful of times. A read error may be the cause here, since a much bigger clone is one base away. The CDR3 ends on some other residue instead of the conserved phenylalanine or tryptophan, so this is likely a read error. The rearrangement uses TRBV11-2 and TRBJ1-1, with a weak D call TRBD1 (5 bases). Between the trimmed V and J ends, which lost 3 bases and 5 bases, there was a span of 19 bases. The CDR3 length is 16 residues. Germline assignment: CDR1 SGHAT and CDR2 FQNNGV. The CDR3 region is CASSLVLGRGDTEAFS. In nucleotides, the CDR3 is TGTGCCAGCAGCTTGGTTCTTGGACGGGGCGATACTGAAGCTTTCTCT.

In its sample, this clonotype was seen a few times. The chain couples TRBV20-1 to TRBJ2-1, with 8 bases aligning to TRBD2. The CDR3 covers 16 residues. Germline V lookup: CDR1 DFQATT, CDR2 SNEGSKA (reference sequence). With V trimmed by 1 base and J by 3 bases, 8 bases remained unmatched. CDR3 sequence (DNA): TGCAGTGCTAGAGTATTCGGCGGGAGGAACTACAATGAGCAGTTCTTC. This translates into CSARVFGGRNYNEQFF.

This clonotype was counted many times. This CDR3 reads CAWTPGAGRGNEQFF. CDR3 sequence (DNA): TGTGCCTGGACCCCCGGGGCGGGACGGGGGAATGAGCAGTTCTTC. The chain is built from TRBV30 and TRBJ2-1; D is possibly TRBD2 (6 bases). This CDR3 is 15 amino acids long. From germline, CDR1 is GTSNPN and CDR2 SVGIG (reference sequence). Trimming cost V 4 bases and J 7 bases, with 20 bases left between them.

The chain carries TRBV7-9 and TRBJ2-1; 7 bases map to TRBD2. Germline V lookup: CDR1 SEHNR, CDR2 FQNEAQ (reference sequence). The trim removed 3 bases at V and 5 bases at J, leaving 4 bases unmatched. The CDR3 length is 14 residues. CDR3 nucleotides: TGTGCCAGCAGCTTGGCGGGAGTAGACAATGAGCAGTTCTTC. Translated, it gives CASSLAGVDNEQFF.

V is TRBV20-1 and J is TRBJ2-3; no clear D. The germline gives CDR1 DFQATT, CDR2 SNEGSKA (reference sequence). The CDR3 length is 13 residues. V lost 6 bases to trimming and J lost 0 bases, with 10 bases between them. The CDR3 protein is CSAEHTSTDTQYF. DNA of the CDR3: TGCAGTGCCGAGCATACTAGCACAGATACGCAGTATTTT.

This clonotype came up a few times. The chain has TRBV3-1 and TRBJ2-4; the match to TRBD2 covers 8 bases. The CDR3 is made up of 13 amino acids. Losses at the gene ends were 8 bases for V and 8 bases for J; bases not matched to a gene: 8. Per the germline V gene, CDR1 is LGHDT and CDR2 is YNNKEL (reference sequence). The CDR3 DNA sequence: TGTGCCAGCTCACAAGGGACTAGAGACATTCAGTACTTC. Translated, it gives CASSQGTRDIQYF.

As to this clonotype: The germline gene is not matched at one end of the junction; a read error may be the cause. The chain uses TRBV27 and TRBJ1-1, with no clear D. Germline CDR1 reads MNHEY; CDR2 reads SMNVEV (reference sequence). The length of the CDR3 is 15 residues. CDR3 sequence: CASNLSASWNTEAFF. The CDR3 nucleotides are TGTGCCAGCAATTTATCGGCCAGTTGGAACACTGAAGCTTTCTTT.

This clonotype was counted at least ten times. The chain is built from TRBV6-5 and TRBJ1-1, with D unresolved. V was shortened by 0 bases and J by 0 bases, with 8 bases between the two germline ends. The CDR3 sequence is 15 residues long. The germline V gene has CDR1 MNHEY and CDR2 SVGAGI. Here the CDR3 DNA reads TGTGCCAGCAGTTACTCGCGGCAGATGAACACTGAAGCTTTCTTT. The encoded protein is CASSYSRQMNTEAFF.

V gene TRBV3-1 combines with J gene TRBJ1-5; TRBD1 is a possible D gene (5 bases). The CDR3 runs to 16 residues. Trimming removed 1 base at V and 0 bases at J, with 10 bases between. The V gene's germline CDR1 is LGHDT and CDR2 YNNKEL (reference sequence). The CDR3 spells CASSQAGTDSNQPQHF. The CDR3 DNA reads TGTGCCAGCAGCCAAGCGGGGACGGATAGCAATCAGCCCCAGCATTTT. Together with reference TRBV3-1 and TRBJ1-5, the CDR3 gives the full variable domain: DTAVSQTPKYLVTQMGNDKSIKCEQNLGHDTMYWYKQDSKKFLKIMFSYNNKELIINETVPNRFSPKSPDKAHLNLHINSLELGDSAVYFCASSQAGTDSNQPQHFGDGTRLSIL.

This clonotype showed up just a few times. The CDR3 nucleotides are TGTGCCAGTAGTATCCCACTTCGGCAAGAGACCCAGTACTTC. Translation gives CASSIPLRQETQYF. V is TRBV19 and J is TRBJ2-5; D not certain. Trimming took 3 bases from V and 2 from J, leaving 10 bases between them. The CDR3 runs to 14 residues. Germline values: CDR1 LNHDA, CDR2 SQIVND (reference sequence).

This clonotype was picked up a small number of times. The genes are TRBV7-3 and TRBJ2-1; D unresolved. The CDR3 runs to 17 residues. With 2 bases removed from V and 0 bases from J, the gap between germline ends came to 14 bases. Germline CDR1 reads SGHTA; CDR2 reads FQGTGA. The CDR3 nucleotides are TGTGCCAGCAGCTTAGGGTCCGGGTGGAGCTCCTACAATGAGCAGTTCTTC. This encodes CASSLGSGWSSYNEQFF.

This clonotype has ten or more counts. This rearrangement joins TRBV18 to TRBJ2-1, with 8 bases identical to TRBD1. Per the germline V gene, CDR1 is KGHSH and CDR2 is LQKENI. The CDR3 is 16 residues long. The J segment lost 5 bases and the V segment lost 2 bases, leaving 8 bases of the junction unmatched. Here the CDR3 DNA reads TGTGCCAGCTCACCAGAAGGGGGACAGGTCCACAATGAGCAGTTCTTC. Protein product: CASSPEGGQVHNEQFF.

This chain links TRBV29-1 with TRBJ1-5; D might be TRBD1 (5 bases). Germline lookup yields CDR1 SQVTM and CDR2 ANQGSEA. CDR3 length: 14 residues. V shed 4 bases and J shed 0 bases, with 10 bases lying between them. CDR3 residues: CSVANDSSNQPQHF. Here the CDR3 DNA reads TGCAGCGTTGCAAACGACAGTAGCAATCAGCCCCAGCATTTT.

In nucleotides, the CDR3 is TGCAGCGTTAAGGGGAGTAGATCCTACAATGAGCAGTTCTTC. Amino acids: CSVKGSRSYNEQFF. This sequence joins TRBV29-1 and TRBJ2-1; D may match TRBD1 or TRBD2 (5 bases each). Trimming left V 5 bases short and J 1 base short, with 12 bases between. Germline CDR1 and CDR2: SQVTM and ANQGSEA. The CDR3 consists of 14 residues.

The genes are TRBV3-1 and TRBJ1-1; a possible D gene is TRBD1 (5 bases). The length of the CDR3 is 15 residues. Germline V gives CDR1 LGHDT, CDR2 YNNKEL (reference sequence). The V end was cut by 0 bases, the J end by 1 base, with 9 bases between. CDR3 bases: TGTGCCAGCAGCCAAGATCAGGGTAAGAACACTGAAGCTTTCTTT. Its translation is CASSQDQGKNTEAFF.

The sample holds many counts of this clonotype. V usage is TRBV9 and J usage is TRBJ2-5, with D unresolved. Germline CDR1 is SGDLS and CDR2 is YYNGEE. V was shortened by 3 bases and J by 3 bases, with 9 bases between the two germline ends. This CDR3 spans 13 amino acids. Here the CDR3 DNA reads TGTGCCAGCAGCGGTGGTACGGAAGAGACCCAGTACTTC. Its translation: CASSGGTEETQYF.

The chain combines TRBV7-2 with TRBJ2-7; D call uncertain. Trimming took 1 base from V and 0 from J, leaving 7 bases between them. Germline V gene lookup returns CDR1 SGHTA and CDR2 FQGNSA. CDR3 length: 14 amino acids. The CDR3 sequence is CASSLGAYSYEQYF. In nucleotides, the CDR3 is TGTGCCAGCAGCTTAGGGGCGTACTCCTACGAGCAGTACTTC. The full variable domain, rest sourced from reference TRBV7-2 and TRBJ2-7, is GAGVSQSPSNKVTEKGKDVELRCDPISGHTALYWYRQSLGQGLEFLIYFQGNSAPDKSGLPSDRFSAERTGGSVSTLTIQRTQQEDSAVYLCASSLGAYSYEQYFGPGTRLTVT.

The sample holds one count of this clonotype. This may arise from a read error, as a much more abundant clone is one base away. The V and J genes are TRBV12-3 or TRBV12-4 and TRBJ2-1; 8 nucleotides match TRBD2. After removal of 7 bases from V and 6 bases from J, the junction contained 14 bases not matched to a gene. The CDR3 totals 16 residues. CDR3 sequence: CASTFFGREDRNEQFF. CDR3 in DNA: TGTGCCAGCACTTTCTTTGGGCGGGAGGATCGCAATGAGCAGTTCTTC.

This clonotype came up many times. V is TRBV11-2 and J is TRBJ2-1; 7 bases align to TRBD1. J gave up 3 bases and V 5 bases, and 10 bases lay outside the gene matches. The CDR3 spans 16 residues. In germline, CDR1 is SGHAT, CDR2 FQNNGV. CDR3 in DNA: TGTGCCAGCAGCCGAGGCGACAGGGTCTACTACAATGAGCAGTTCTTC. This translates into CASSRGDRVYYNEQFF.

This clonotype was picked up many times. V is TRBV12-3 or TRBV12-4 and J is TRBJ1-6; 8 bases are shared with TRBD1. This CDR3 comprises 14 residues. V lost 6 bases and J lost 6; bases outside the gene matches: 4. As DNA, the CDR3 is TGTGCCAGCAGCCGGACAGGGTTTAATTCACCCCTCCACTTT. As protein: CASSRTGFNSPLHF.

Ten or more counts support this clonotype. V and J are TRBV20-1 and TRBJ2-5, with 13 nucleotides matching TRBD2. The ends lost 7 bases at V and 3 bases at J; junction bases unmatched: 8. Germline V CDR1 and CDR2: DFQATT, SNEGSKA (reference sequence). The CDR3 is 15 residues long. Written as DNA, the CDR3 is TGCAGTGTCGGGAGGACTAGCGGGAGTAAAGAGACCCAGTACTTC. Its protein product is CSVGRTSGSKETQYF.

This clonotype appeared a few times. The junction shows a germline mismatch at one end, possibly a read error. The chain couples TRBV7-3 to TRBJ2-3; 12 bases agree with TRBD2. CDR3 length: 15 residues. Germline V gives CDR1 SGHTA, CDR2 FQGTGA. The DNA of the CDR3 is TGTGTCAGCAGCTTGACTAGCGGGAGAGGAGATACGCAGTATTTT. Protein: CVSSLTSGRGDTQYF.